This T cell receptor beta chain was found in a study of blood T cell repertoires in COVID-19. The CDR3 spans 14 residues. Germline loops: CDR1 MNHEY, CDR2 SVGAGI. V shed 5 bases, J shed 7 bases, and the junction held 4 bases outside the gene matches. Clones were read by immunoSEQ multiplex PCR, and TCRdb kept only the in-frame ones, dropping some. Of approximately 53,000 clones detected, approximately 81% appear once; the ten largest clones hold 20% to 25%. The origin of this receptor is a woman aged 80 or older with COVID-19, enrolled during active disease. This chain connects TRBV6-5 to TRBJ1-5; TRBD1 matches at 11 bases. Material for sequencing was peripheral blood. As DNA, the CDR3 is TGTGCCAGCAGTAGGACAGGGGGCGGGCAGCCCCAGCATTTT. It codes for CASSRTGGGQPQHF.